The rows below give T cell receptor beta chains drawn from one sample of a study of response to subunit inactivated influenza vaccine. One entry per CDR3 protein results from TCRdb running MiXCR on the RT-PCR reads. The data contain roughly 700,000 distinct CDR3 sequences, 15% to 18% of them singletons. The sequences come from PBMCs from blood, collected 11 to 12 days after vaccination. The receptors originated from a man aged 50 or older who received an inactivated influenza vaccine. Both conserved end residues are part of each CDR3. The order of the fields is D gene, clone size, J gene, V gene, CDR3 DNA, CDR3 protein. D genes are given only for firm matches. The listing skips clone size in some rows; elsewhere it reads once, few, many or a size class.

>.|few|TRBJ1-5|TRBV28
TGTGCCAGCAGTCCTATATCCCTGCTCCCCGGACGGCAGCATTTT
CASSPISLLPGRQHF
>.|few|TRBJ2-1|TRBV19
TGTGCCAGTAGAAACTACGGGGGCCAGGGCAATGAGCAGTTCTTC
CASRNYGGQGNEQFF
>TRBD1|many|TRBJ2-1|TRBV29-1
TGCAGCGTTGATAAGGACAGGGGTATCAAGCAGTTCTTC
CSVDKDRGIKQFF
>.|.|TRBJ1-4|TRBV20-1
TGCAGTGCAACAACAGTGAATGAAAAACTGTTTTTT
CSATTVNEKLFF
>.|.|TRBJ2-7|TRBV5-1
TGCGCCAGCAGCTTGGTTAGGGAATACGAGCAGTACTTC
CASSLVREYEQYF
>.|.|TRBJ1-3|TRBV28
TGTGCCAGCAGTTTGACGACAGGCTCCAGGAACACCATATATTTT
CASSLTTGSRNTIYF
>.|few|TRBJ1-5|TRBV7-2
TGTGCCAGCAGCTTACGGGCCGAATCCAATCAGCCCCAGCATTTT
CASSLRAESNQPQHF
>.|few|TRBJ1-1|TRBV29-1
TGCAGCGGCTTGGGGTCGCGCACTGAAGCTTTCTTT
CSGLGSRTEAFF
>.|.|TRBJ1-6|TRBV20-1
TGCAGTGCTAGTCCTGCTTCACCCCTCCACTTT
CSASPASPLHF
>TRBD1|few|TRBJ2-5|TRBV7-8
TGTGCCAGCAGCCCGCTAGGACAGGGTCGAGTCTGGGAGACCCAGTACTTC
CASSPLGQGRVWETQYF
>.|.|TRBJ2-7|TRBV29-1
TGCAGCGTTGAAAGGATTGGTAGGGGTTCGCACTACGAGCAGTACTTC
CSVERIGRGSHYEQYF
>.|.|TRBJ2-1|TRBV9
TGTGCCAGCAGCGTAGCCGGGGGGCTAGGCAATGAGCAGTTCTTC
CASSVAGGLGNEQFF
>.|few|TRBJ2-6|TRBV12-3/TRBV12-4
TGTGCCAGCAGACCCGGGACGGTTAAATCTGGGGCCAACGTCCTGACTTTC
CASRPGTVKSGANVLTF
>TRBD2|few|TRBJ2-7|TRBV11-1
TGTGCCAGCAGCCCTATAGCGGGAGGGACCTACGAGCAGTACTTC
CASSPIAGGTYEQYF
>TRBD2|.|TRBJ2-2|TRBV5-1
TGCGCCAGCAGCTTGGGGGCGGGAGTTGACACCGGGGAGCTGTTTTTT
CASSLGAGVDTGELFF
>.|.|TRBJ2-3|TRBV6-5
TGTGCCAGCAGTTACTCGCTAGTCGTAGATACGCAGTATTTT
CASSYSLVVDTQYF
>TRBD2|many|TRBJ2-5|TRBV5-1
TGCGCCAGCAGCGAAGCCGGGACTAGCCAAGAGACCCAGTACTTC
CASSEAGTSQETQYF
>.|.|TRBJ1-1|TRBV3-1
TGTGCCAGCAGCCATTTTCGAGGGGGGGGGAGCACTGAAGCTTTCTTT
CASSHFRGGGSTEAFF
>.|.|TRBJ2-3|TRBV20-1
TGCAGTGCTAGCCAGGACAGAAATACAGATACGCAGTATTTT
CSASQDRNTDTQYF
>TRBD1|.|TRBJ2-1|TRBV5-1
TGCGCCAGCAGCGGGGGACAGGGGTTCGGCAATGAGCAGTTCTTC
CASSGGQGFGNEQFF
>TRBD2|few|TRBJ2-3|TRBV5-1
TGCGCCAGCAGCTTGGACCTAGCGGGGGTCACAGATACGCAGTATTTT
CASSLDLAGVTDTQYF
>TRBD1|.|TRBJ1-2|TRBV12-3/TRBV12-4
TGTGCCAGCAGAGATAACAGGGGGGAGGATGGCTACACCTTC
CASRDNRGEDGYTF
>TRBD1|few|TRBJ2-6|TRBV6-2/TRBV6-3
TGTGCCAGCAGTTACCCACGACAGGGGGCCGGGGCCAACGTCCTGACTTTC
CASSYPRQGAGANVLTF
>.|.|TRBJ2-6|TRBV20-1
TGCAGTGCCAGAGATGCTCAGGTTTCTGGGGCCAACGTCCTGACTTTC
CSARDAQVSGANVLTF
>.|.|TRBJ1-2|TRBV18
TGTGCCAGCTCACCTCAGGACAGTGCGGGGAATGGCTACACCTTC
CASSPQDSAGNGYTF
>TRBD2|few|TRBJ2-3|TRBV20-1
TGCAGTGCTAGAGATCTTGCCGGGGGGGCCCCAGATACGCAGTATTTT
CSARDLAGGAPDTQYF
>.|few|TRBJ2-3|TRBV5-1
TGCGCCAGCAGCTCCGGGACGACTTCTGATCTGGATACGCAGTATTTT
CASSSGTTSDLDTQYF
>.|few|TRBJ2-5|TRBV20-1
TGCAGTGCGCTTCCCTCCCAAGAGACCCAGTACTTC
CSALPSQETQYF
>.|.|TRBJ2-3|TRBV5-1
TGCGCCAGCAGCCCGGGCCTGGCGATCACAGATACGCAGTATTTT
CASSPGLAITDTQYF
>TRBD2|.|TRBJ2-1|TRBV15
TGTTCCACCAGCAGCCACCGACTAGCGGGGGAAGATGAGCAGTTCTTC
CSTSSHRLAGEDEQFF
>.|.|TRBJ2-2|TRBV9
TGTGCCAGCAGCCCGAGATTGAACACCGGGGAGCTGTTTTTT
CASSPRLNTGELFF
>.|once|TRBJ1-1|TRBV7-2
TGTGCCAGCAGCTTAGAGGCCAGGGGAAGCACTGAAGCTTTCTTT
CASSLEARGSTEAFF
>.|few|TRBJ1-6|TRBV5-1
TGCGCCAGCAGCTTGGGGGCAGCTAATTCACCCCTCCACTTT
CASSLGAANSPLHF
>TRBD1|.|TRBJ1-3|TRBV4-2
TGTGCCAGCCGCCCGACAGGGCTCTCTGGAAACACCATATATTTT
CASRPTGLSGNTIYF
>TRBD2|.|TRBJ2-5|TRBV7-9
TGTGCCAGCAGCTTAGCCTTTTCCCCGCGGGGGTCGGAGACCCAGTACTTC
CASSLAFSPRGSETQYF
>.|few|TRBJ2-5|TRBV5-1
TGCGCCAGCAGCTTGGTGACGGCAGGGGAGACCCAGTACTTC
CASSLVTAGETQYF
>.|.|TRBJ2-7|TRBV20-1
TGCAGTGCTAGAGATCTGGGGGAGTCCCTCTACGAGCAGTACTTC
CSARDLGESLYEQYF
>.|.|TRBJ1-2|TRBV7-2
TGTGCCAGCAGCTTAGAGAAGGGCTATGGCTACACCTTC
CASSLEKGYGYTF
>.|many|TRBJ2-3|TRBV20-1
TGCAGTGCTTTCGCGGTTTCCGGATCTAGCACAGATACGCAGTATTTT
CSAFAVSGSSTDTQYF
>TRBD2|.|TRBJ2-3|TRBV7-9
TGTGCCAGCAGCTTAGCAGCGGGAGTTGCAGATACGCAGTATTTT
CASSLAAGVADTQYF
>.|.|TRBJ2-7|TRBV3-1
TGTGCCAGCAGCCCAGCTTATAAGAAGTCCTACGAGCAGTACTTC
CASSPAYKKSYEQYF
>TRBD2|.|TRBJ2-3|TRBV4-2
TGTGCCAGCAGCCAAGATTATAGCGGGAGCCCCCCAGATACGCAGTATTTT
CASSQDYSGSPPDTQYF
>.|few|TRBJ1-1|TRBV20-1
TGCAGTGCTTTTGGACAGAACACTGAAGCTTTCTTT
CSAFGQNTEAFF
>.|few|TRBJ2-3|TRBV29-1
TGCAGCGGTGGTAGGAACACAGATACGCAGTATTTT
CSGGRNTDTQYF
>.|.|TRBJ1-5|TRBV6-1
TGTGCCAGCAGTGAAGGGCGTACACCGACTAATCAGCCCCAGCATTTT
CASSEGRTPTNQPQHF
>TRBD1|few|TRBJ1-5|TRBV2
TGTGCCAGCAGCGGGACAGGGGGAGCCCAGCCCCAGCATTTT
CASSGTGGAQPQHF
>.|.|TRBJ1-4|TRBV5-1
TGCGCCAGCAGCTCCGGATTAGGTACTGCAACTAATGAAAAACTGTTTTTT
CASSSGLGTATNEKLFF
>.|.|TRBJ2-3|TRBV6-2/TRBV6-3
TGTGCCAGCAGTTACTCGTGGGACACAGATACGCAGTATTTT
CASSYSWDTDTQYF
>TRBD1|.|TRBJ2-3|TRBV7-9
TGTGCCAGCAGCTCTTCGCCGGGACAGGCCAGCACAGATACGCAGTATTTT
CASSSSPGQASTDTQYF
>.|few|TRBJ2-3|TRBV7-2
TGTGCCAGCAGCTTATATTGGGGTGCCACAGATACGCAGTATTTT
CASSLYWGATDTQYF
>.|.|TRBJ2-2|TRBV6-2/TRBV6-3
TGTGCCAGCAGAGACGGACACACCGGGGAGCTGTTTTTT
CASRDGHTGELFF